The 8 T cell receptor beta chains listed next were all sequenced from one sample in a study of cytomegalovirus exposure and HLA in healthy donors. PCR involved 60 Vbeta and 13 Jbeta primers. The data were produced by immunoSEQ multiplex PCR, yet TCRdb's version contains in-frame clones alone and is incomplete. The sample holds some 76,000 clones. Sequencing was carried out using PBMCs. The receptors here all came from a man aged 40-49 years in good health and CMV-seronegative.

The rearrangement uses TRBV7-4 and TRBJ2-5; D is perhaps TRBD2 (6 bases). With 3 bases removed from V and 3 bases from J, the gap between germline ends came to 11 bases. The CDR3 totals 14 residues. Looked up from germline, CDR1 is SGHVT and CDR2 is SQSDAQ. CDR3 loop: CASSFAGLKETQYF. The DNA for the CDR3 is TGTGCCAGCAGCTTCGCAGGACTAAAAGAGACCCAGTACTTC.

The chain uses TRBV19 and TRBJ1-2, with D unresolved. The CDR3 has 14 residues. V lost 7 bases to trimming and J lost 6 bases, with 18 bases between them. Germline V gene data show CDR1 as LNHDA and CDR2 as SQIVND (reference sequence). The CDR3 reads CASTPGGYIDGYTF. Written as DNA, the CDR3 is TGTGCCAGTACCCCCGGAGGGTATATCGATGGCTACACCTTC.

The rearrangement uses TRBV7-2 and TRBJ2-2; TRBD2 is a possible D gene (7 bases). Trimming shortened V by 6 bases and J by 5 bases, and 22 bases separated the two germline ends. Germline V gene sequence: CDR1 SGHTA, CDR2 FQGNSA. This CDR3 spans 17 amino acids. CDR3 DNA sequence: TGTGCCAGCAGTTTCCGAGGTTGGGGGAGGGGGACCGGGGAGCTGTTTTTT. It specifies CASSFRGWGRGTGELFF.

The chain combines TRBV6-1 with TRBJ1-1; tentatively, D is TRBD1 (6 bases). Trimming cost V 5 bases and J 6 bases, with 13 bases left between them. In germline, CDR1 is MNHNS, CDR2 SASEGT. CDR3 size: 13 residues. CDR3 loop: CASSIPGAAEAFF. The CDR3 nucleotides are TGTGCCAGCAGTATTCCAGGGGCAGCTGAAGCTTTCTTT.

The genes are TRBV7-2 and TRBJ2-1; TRBD2 matches at 7 bases. Trimming at V came to 6 bases and at J to 4 bases, leaving 15 bases not matched to a gene. CDR1 SGHTA and CDR2 FQGNSA come from the germline V gene. This CDR3 has 17 amino acids. The CDR3 DNA sequence: TGTGCCAGCAGTACTATGCCGCACACTAGCGTATACAATGAGCAGTTCTTC. Translating it yields CASSTMPHTSVYNEQFF.

The chain employs TRBV11-2 and TRBJ1-1; 9 bases match TRBD1. CDR3 length: 13 residues. Germline loops: CDR1 SGHAT, CDR2 FQNNGV. The V segment lost 5 bases and the J segment 5 bases; nucleotides outside the gene matches: 3. The CDR3 bases are TGTGCCAGCAGCCCGGACAGGGGTACTGAAGCTTTCTTT. Its translation is CASSPDRGTEAFF.

The rearrangement uses TRBV12-5 and TRBJ1-1, with D uncertain. The CDR3 totals 15 residues. Germline assignment: CDR1 LGHNT and CDR2 FRNRAP. Deletions cut 6 bases from V and 0 bases from J, with 14 bases between. In DNA, the CDR3 is TGTGCTAGTGGCCAGGCAGCACCGTTGAACACTGAAGCTTTCTTT. It specifies CASGQAAPLNTEAFF.

This chain uses TRBV19 with TRBJ2-7; tentatively, D is TRBD2 (6 bases). Germline CDR1 reads LNHDA; CDR2 reads SQIVND (reference sequence). The CDR3 extends over 13 amino acids. The germline V and J ends were trimmed by 5 bases and 3 bases, with 11 bases remaining between them. CDR3 coding DNA: TGTGCCAGTAGTTCGACTAGTCGCTACGAGCAGTACTTC. This codes for CASSSTSRYEQYF. Variable domain in full (rest from reference TRBV19 and TRBJ2-7): DGGITQSPKYLFRKEGQNVTLSCEQNLNHDAMYWYRQDPGQGLRLIYYSQIVNDFQKGDIAEGYSVSREKKESFPLTVTSAQKNPTAFYLCASSSTSRYEQYFGPGTRLTVT.